This entry concerns a single TCR beta chain. The antigen remains undetermined. Clones were read by immunoSEQ multiplex PCR, and TCRdb kept only the in-frame ones, dropping some. The table lists roughly 15,000 clones, roughly 85% of them singletons, with approximately 22% in the top ten. The data derive from a study of PD-1 blockade in classical Hodgkin lymphoma. General study findings and limits: Although disease activity or prior therapy may be involved, causes of the repertoire differences remain undefined. By C4D1, CD4+ diversity increased significantly, especially in complete responders. Lower baseline TCR diversity was reported for newly diagnosed patients than for healthy donors.

There was relapse after autologous stem cell transplantation in every patient, and there was variation in brentuximab vedotin exposure. With 4 bases removed from V and 5 bases from J, the gap between germline ends came to 17 bases. Germline V CDR1 and CDR2: LGHNA, YNFKEQ. This CDR3 spans 15 amino acids. This TCR was recovered from a human donor with classical Hodgkin lymphoma. V usage is TRBV4-2 and J usage is TRBJ2-5; possibly TRBD2 for D (6 bases). Sequencing was performed on peripheral blood mononuclear cells (PBMCs), taken at baseline. The CDR3 coding sequence is TGTGCCAGCAGCCCCCCGGGGGAAGGAAGGGAGACCCAGTACTTC. It encodes CASSPPGEGRETQYF.